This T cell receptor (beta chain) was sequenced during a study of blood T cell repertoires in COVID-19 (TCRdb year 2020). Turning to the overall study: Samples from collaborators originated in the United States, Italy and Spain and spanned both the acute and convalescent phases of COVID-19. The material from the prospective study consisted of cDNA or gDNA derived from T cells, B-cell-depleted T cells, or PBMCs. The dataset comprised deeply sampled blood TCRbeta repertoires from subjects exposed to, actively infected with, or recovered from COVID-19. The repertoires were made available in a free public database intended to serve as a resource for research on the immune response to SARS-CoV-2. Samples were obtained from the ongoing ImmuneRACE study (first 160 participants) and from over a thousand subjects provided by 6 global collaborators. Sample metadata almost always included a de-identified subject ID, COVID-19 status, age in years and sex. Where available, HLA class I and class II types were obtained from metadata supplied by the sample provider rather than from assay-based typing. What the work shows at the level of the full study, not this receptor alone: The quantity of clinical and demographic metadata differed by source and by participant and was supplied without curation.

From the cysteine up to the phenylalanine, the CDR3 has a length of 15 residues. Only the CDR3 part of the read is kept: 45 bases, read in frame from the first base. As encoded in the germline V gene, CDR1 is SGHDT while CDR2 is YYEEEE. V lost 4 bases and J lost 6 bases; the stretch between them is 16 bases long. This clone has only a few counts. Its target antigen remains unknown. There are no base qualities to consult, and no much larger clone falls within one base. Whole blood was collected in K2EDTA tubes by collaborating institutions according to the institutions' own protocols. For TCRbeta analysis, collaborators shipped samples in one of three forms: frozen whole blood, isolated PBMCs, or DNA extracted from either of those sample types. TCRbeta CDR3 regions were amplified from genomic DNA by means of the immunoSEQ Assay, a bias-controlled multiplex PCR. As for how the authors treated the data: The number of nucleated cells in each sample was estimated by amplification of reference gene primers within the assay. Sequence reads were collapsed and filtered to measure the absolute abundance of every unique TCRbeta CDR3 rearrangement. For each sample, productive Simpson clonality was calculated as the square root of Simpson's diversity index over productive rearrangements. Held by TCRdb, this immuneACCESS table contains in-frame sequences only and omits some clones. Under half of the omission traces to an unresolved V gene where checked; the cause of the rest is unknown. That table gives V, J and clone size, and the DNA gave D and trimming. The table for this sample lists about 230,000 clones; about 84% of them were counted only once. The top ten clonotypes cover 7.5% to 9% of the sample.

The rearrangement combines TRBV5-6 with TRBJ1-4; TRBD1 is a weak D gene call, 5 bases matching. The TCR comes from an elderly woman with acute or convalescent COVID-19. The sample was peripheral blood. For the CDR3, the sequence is CASSGRGVGDEKLFF. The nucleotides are TGTGCCAGCAGCGGACGGGGGGTCGGAGATGAAAAACTGTTTTTT.